These 8 T cell receptor beta chains share one sample of origin, sequenced in a study of Ad26.COV2.S vaccination and SARS-CoV-2 variants. The treatment is: 15 to 20 received Ad26.COV2.S at low or high dose, single or two shots; about 5 received placebo; per-sample allocation not given. Samples came from day 63 after the first vaccine or placebo injection. Sequenced by immunoSEQ multiplex PCR; TCRdb stores in-frame clones only, minus some. Of around 350,000 clones in the sample, about 85% were seen once. Material: peripheral blood, obtained in a trial of Ad26.COV2.S vaccine versus placebo. These receptors all stem from a person aged 18 to 65 who received the Ad26.COV2.S COVID-19 vaccine or a placebo.

The chain couples TRBV28 to TRBJ2-7; 9 bases agree with TRBD1. CDR1 and CDR2 from the germline V gene are MDHEN and SYDVKM. This CDR3 comprises 15 residues. Trimming cost V 6 bases and J 2 bases; bases outside gene matches: 8. CDR3 protein: CASRTTGGDTYEQYF. As DNA, the CDR3 is TGTGCCAGCAGGACGACAGGGGGTGATACCTACGAGCAGTACTTC.

The V and J genes are TRBV30 and TRBJ1-1, with a tentative D call TRBD1 (5 bases). Germline V gene lookup returns CDR1 GTSNPN and CDR2 SVGIG (reference sequence). Between the trimmed V and J ends, which lost 2 bases and 5 bases, there was a span of 9 bases. The CDR3 extends over 12 amino acids. The chain's CDR3 is CAWSPAGTEAFF. In DNA, the CDR3 is TGTGCCTGGAGTCCCGCAGGGACTGAAGCTTTCTTT. The full variable domain, rest sourced from reference TRBV30 and TRBJ1-1, is SQTIHQWPATLVQPVGSPLSLECTVEGTSNPNLYWYRQAAGRGLQLLFYSVGIGQISSEVPQNLSASRPQDRQFILSSKKLLLSDSGFYLCAWSPAGTEAFFGQGTRLTVV.

The chain is built from TRBV15 and TRBJ2-3, with TRBD2 matching over 8 bases. Germline-derived CDR1 and CDR2 are LNHNV and YYDKDF (reference sequence). The V and J ends lost 0 bases and 4 bases, in that order; junction bases with no gene match: 6. CDR3 length: 16 residues. The CDR3 protein is CATSRDPGRGADTQYF. In nucleotides, the CDR3 is TGTGCCACCAGCAGAGATCCCGGGAGGGGCGCAGATACGCAGTATTTT. The full variable domain, rest sourced from reference TRBV15 and TRBJ2-3, is DAMVIQNPRYQVTQFGKPVTLSCSQTLNHNVMYWYQQKSSQAPKLLFHYYDKDFNNEADTPDNFQSRRPNTSFCFLDIRSPGLGDTAMYLCATSRDPGRGADTQYFGPGTRLTVL.

This clone came up once. For the CDR3, the DNA is TGTGCCAGCAACATGGGGGGGCTCGCTGAAGCTTTCTTT. Amino acid sequence: CASNMGGLAEAFF. The chain recombines TRBV7-2 with TRBJ1-1, with a possible D match to TRBD1 (6 bases). Germline V CDR1 and CDR2: SGHTA, FQGNSA. This CDR3 region has 13 residues. V lost 7 bases and J 6 bases, leaving 15 bases between the germline ends.

The chain joins TRBV13 to TRBJ2-2; the D gene is possibly TRBD1 (6 bases). Per germline, CDR1 PRHDT and CDR2 FYEKMQ (reference sequence). Trimming left V 5 bases short and J 7 bases short, with 20 bases between. CDR3 length equals 16 residues. DNA of the CDR3: TGTGCCAGCAGCCCCCATGGGGCAGGGGAAGGCGGGGAGCTGTTTTTT. The encoded protein is CASSPHGAGEGGELFF.

The chain uses TRBV7-2 and TRBJ2-3; no definite D call. The length of the CDR3 is 14 residues. Germline CDR1 SGHTA, CDR2 FQGNSA. The V gene lost 3 bases and the J gene lost 3 bases, with 10 bases spanning the gap. The CDR3 loop is CASSFYLVTDTQYF. CDR3 sequence (DNA): TGTGCCAGCAGCTTTTACTTGGTTACAGATACGCAGTATTTT. Together with reference TRBV7-2 and TRBJ2-3, the CDR3 gives the full variable domain: GAGVSQSPSNKVTEKGKDVELRCDPISGHTALYWYRQSLGQGLEFLIYFQGNSAPDKSGLPSDRFSAERTGGSVSTLTIQRTQQEDSAVYLCASSFYLVTDTQYFGPGTRLTVL.

The rearrangement links TRBV5-6 to TRBJ1-5; no definite D call. The CDR3 has 13 amino acids. Trimming cost V 3 bases and J 5 bases, with 9 bases left between them. CDR1 is SGHDT, CDR2 YYEEEE, per germline. The CDR3 loop reads CASSSGVDQPQHF. CDR3 nucleotide sequence: TGTGCCAGCAGCTCAGGTGTCGATCAGCCCCAGCATTTT.

The chain links TRBV15 to TRBJ1-4, with D perhaps matching TRBD1 (6 bases). V gave up 4 bases and J gave up 0 bases, with 9 bases separating them. From germline, CDR1 is LNHNV and CDR2 YYDKDF (reference sequence). CDR3 length: 15 residues. CDR3 sequence reads: CATSIRTATNEKLFF. In DNA form, the CDR3 reads TGTGCCACCAGCATCAGGACAGCAACTAATGAAAAACTGTTTTTT.